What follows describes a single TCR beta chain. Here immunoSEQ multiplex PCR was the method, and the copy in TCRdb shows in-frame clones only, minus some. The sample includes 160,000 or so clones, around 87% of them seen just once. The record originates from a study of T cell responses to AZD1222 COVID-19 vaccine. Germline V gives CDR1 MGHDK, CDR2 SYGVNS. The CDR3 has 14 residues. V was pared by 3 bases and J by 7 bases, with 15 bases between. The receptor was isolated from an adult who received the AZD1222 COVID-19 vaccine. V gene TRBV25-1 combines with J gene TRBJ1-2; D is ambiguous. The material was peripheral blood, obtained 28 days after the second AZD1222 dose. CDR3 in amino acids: CASSDTRGSGGYTF. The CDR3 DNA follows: TGTGCCAGCAGTGATACCCGAGGCTCGGGTGGCTACACCTTC.